A selection of T cell receptor beta chains follows, all from one sample in a study of T cell changes during pregnancy in multiple sclerosis. Measured with immunoSEQ multiplex PCR; TCRdb has only the in-frame clones, and not every one. The table shows around 29,000 clones, with just over 90% occurring only once. Sequencing was performed on CD8+ T cells from peripheral blood mononuclear cells, taken before pregnancy. The receptors derive from a female donor with multiple sclerosis, enrolled in a pregnancy study. The CDR3 runs from the conserved cysteine through the conserved F or W. Each record gives: J gene, D gene, clone size, V gene, CDR3 protein, CDR3 DNA. D genes are given only for firm matches. For some rows the clone size is stated as once, few or many, or as a class when expanded; others skip it.

TRBJ1-1 - - TRBV11-3 CASSLSGNTEAFF TGTGCCAGCAGCTTATCAGGGAACACTGAAGCTTTCTTT
TRBJ1-2 - - TRBV15 CATSSHSTATNYGYTF TGTGCCACCAGCTCCCACTCGACTGCTACTAACTATGGCTACACCTTC
TRBJ2-1 - - TRBV7-3 CASSAGLYNEQFF TGTGCCAGCAGCGCTGGCCTTTACAATGAGCAGTTCTTC
TRBJ1-1 - - TRBV6-1 CASREYVATEAFF TGTGCCAGCAGGGAGTACGTAGCCACTGAAGCTTTCTTT
TRBJ1-4 TRBD1 - TRBV7-9 CASSWGQGAFNEKLFF TGTGCCAGCAGCTGGGGACAGGGGGCCTTTAATGAAAAACTGTTTTTT
TRBJ1-1 - - TRBV29-1 CSVGGLGAEGTEAFF TGCAGCGTTGGGGGTTTGGGGGCAGAAGGGACTGAAGCTTTCTTT
TRBJ2-7 - once TRBV6-1 CASRGLPRSYEQYF TGTGCCAGCCGTGGACTTCCCCGATCCTACGAGCAGTACTTC
TRBJ1-2 - - TRBV27 CASSLSISRSYGYTF TGTGCCAGCAGTTTATCGATTTCACGGTCCTATGGCTACACCTTC
TRBJ1-1 - few TRBV4-1 CASSQDVETAEAFF TGCGCCAGCAGCCAAGATGTCGAGACAGCTGAAGCTTTCTTT
TRBJ2-1 - - TRBV6-1 CASSEGQGSYNEQFF TGTGCCAGCAGTGAGGGGCAGGGATCCTACAATGAGCAGTTCTTC
TRBJ2-7 - few TRBV7-8 CASSSQGSDEQYF TGTGCCAGCAGCTCCCAGGGTAGTGACGAGCAGTACTTC
TRBJ2-2 - - TRBV4-2 CASSQDMADYTGELFF TGTGCCAGCAGCCAAGATATGGCAGATTACACCGGGGAGCTGTTTTTT
TRBJ1-2 - - TRBV2 CASNVIGWGYTF TGTGCCAGCAATGTTATCGGTTGGGGCTACACCTTC
TRBJ2-3 - - TRBV28 CASTPTRRGTDTQYF TGTGCCAGCACTCCCACCCGGCGGGGCACAGATACGCAGTATTTT
TRBJ2-5 TRBD2 - TRBV27 CASSPGLAAYYF TGTGCCAGCAGTCCTGGACTAGCGGCCTACTACTTC
TRBJ2-5 TRBD2 - TRBV27 CASSSRLRGGIETQYF TGTGCCAGCAGTTCCCGACTACGCGGGGGTATCGAGACCCAGTACTTC
TRBJ1-3 TRBD1 - TRBV27 CASRGQGERNTIYF TGTGCCAGCAGGGGACAGGGGGAAAGAAACACCATATATTTT
TRBJ2-1 TRBD2 once TRBV27 CASRAGAFNEQFF TGTGCCAGCAGAGCGGGAGCTTTCAATGAGCAGTTCTTC
TRBJ2-1 - - TRBV19 CASSFQGRNEQFF TGTGCCAGTAGTTTTCAGGGAAGGAATGAGCAGTTCTTC
TRBJ2-1 TRBD2 - TRBV27 CASSLASGTYNEQFF TGTGCCAGCAGTTTGGCTAGCGGGACCTACAATGAGCAGTTCTTC
TRBJ2-7 - - TRBV2 CASSETYTEQYF TGTGCCAGCAGTGAAACATACACCGAGCAGTACTTC
TRBJ2-3 - - TRBV9 CASSVGGTDTQYF TGTGCCAGCAGCGTAGGAGGCACAGATACGCAGTATTTT
TRBJ2-1 TRBD2 - TRBV4-1 CASSQSELAGLTNEQFF TGCGCCAGCAGCCAATCCGAACTAGCGGGTCTCACAAATGAGCAGTTCTTC
TRBJ2-3 - - TRBV11-2 CASSPLLGDTQYF TGTGCCAGCAGCCCCCTTCTCGGAGATACGCAGTATTTT
TRBJ1-2 TRBD1 once TRBV27 CASSRTGGVFYGYTF TGTGCCAGCAGCCGTACAGGGGGCGTTTTTTATGGCTACACCTTC
TRBJ2-7 TRBD1 - TRBV7-9 CASSPTGTGPYEQYF TGTGCCAGCAGTCCAACCGGGACAGGGCCCTACGAGCAGTACTTC
TRBJ1-3 TRBD1 - TRBV19 CGTGVGHTIYF TGTGGAACAGGGGTAGGACACACCATATATTTT
TRBJ2-1 - - TRBV27 CASKEGMNEQFF TGTGCCAGCAAGGAGGGAATGAATGAGCAGTTCTTC
TRBJ2-3 - - TRBV13 CASSGGLTDTQYF TGTGCCAGCAGCGGCGGTCTCACAGATACGCAGTATTTT
TRBJ2-4 - - TRBV7-2 CASSLVGQGEKNIQYF TGTGCCAGCAGCTTAGTGGGACAAGGGGAGAAAAACATTCAGTACTTC
TRBJ1-5 TRBD1 - TRBV4-1 CASSPSFLTGVGQPQHF TGCGCCAGCAGCCCGAGCTTTCTTACAGGGGTAGGTCAGCCCCAGCATTTT
TRBJ1-2 - - TRBV6-5 CATNLLGGGRGYTF TGTGCCACCAACCTTCTGGGAGGGGGTCGTGGCTACACCTTC
TRBJ2-1 TRBD2 - TRBV4-3 CASSHGTSGGAWEQFF TGCGCCAGCAGCCATGGGACTAGCGGGGGGGCCTGGGAGCAGTTCTTC
TRBJ2-1 TRBD2 once TRBV11-2 CASSLTSGRLNEQFF TGTGCCAGCAGCTTAACTAGCGGGAGGTTGAATGAGCAGTTCTTC
TRBJ2-3 TRBD2 - TRBV29-1 CSVLSGTSGRDTTDTQYF TGCAGCGTTCTTTCCGGGACTAGCGGGAGGGACACCACAGATACGCAGTATTTT
TRBJ2-3 - - TRBV28 CASRSSSQGNTDTQYF TGTGCCAGCAGGTCGTCTTCTCAGGGGAACACAGATACGCAGTATTTT
TRBJ1-6 - once TRBV9 CASSVGSSYNSPLHF TGTGCCAGCAGCGTAGGGAGCTCCTATAATTCACCCCTCCACTTT
TRBJ2-2 TRBD2 - TRBV4-2 CASSQDVGLAGGTVGELFF TGTGCCAGCAGCCAAGATGTTGGACTAGCGGGAGGAACGGTCGGGGAGCTGTTTTTT
TRBJ1-5 - - TRBV6-5 CASSYGGNQPQHF TGTGCCAGCAGTTACGGGGGGAATCAGCCCCAGCATTTT
TRBJ2-1 TRBD1 - TRBV4-3 CASSQGTGGYNEQFF TGCGCCAGCAGCCAAGGGACAGGGGGCTACAATGAGCAGTTCTTC
TRBJ1-5 - - TRBV21-1 CASSKDMGGKGNQPQHF TGTGCCAGCAGCAAAGATATGGGGGGTAAAGGCAATCAGCCCCAGCATTTT
TRBJ2-2 - once TRBV13 CASSRAGQNTGELFF TGTGCCAGCAGTCGGGCGGGGCAGAACACCGGGGAGCTGTTTTTT
TRBJ1-2 TRBD1 - TRBV4-1 CASSQESAIQGEDYGYTF TGCGCCAGCAGCCAAGAAAGTGCCATTCAGGGGGAAGACTATGGCTACACCTTC
TRBJ2-7 - - TRBV18 CASSPVNTATPHEQYF TGTGCCAGCTCACCAGTAAACACCGCGACACCCCACGAGCAGTACTTC
TRBJ1-2 - - TRBV27 CASGDSLYGYTF TGTGCCAGCGGTGACAGCCTCTATGGCTACACCTTC
TRBJ2-7 TRBD2 - TRBV30 CAWSDPGGVSYEQYF TGTGCCTGGAGTGACCCGGGAGGGGTCTCCTACGAGCAGTACTTC
TRBJ2-7 TRBD2 - TRBV5-1 CASSTAGVLSEQYF TGCGCCAGCTCGACAGCGGGAGTTCTTAGTGAGCAGTACTTC
TRBJ2-7 TRBD1 - TRBV11-2 CASSLGTGSYEQYF TGTGCCAGCAGCTTAGGGACAGGCTCCTACGAGCAGTACTTC
TRBJ1-2 TRBD1 - TRBV11-2 CASSLTGDYGYTF TGTGCCAGCAGTCTAACAGGGGACTATGGCTACACCTTC
TRBJ1-6 TRBD1 - TRBV7-2 CASSLPGQGGSSYNSPLHF TGTGCCAGCAGTCTGCCGGGACAGGGGGGCAGCTCCTATAATTCACCCCTCCACTTT
TRBJ2-7 TRBD2 - TRBV7-9 CASSFGSGNEQYF TGTGCCAGCAGCTTTGGAAGCGGGAACGAGCAGTACTTC